This is a list of T cell receptor beta chains from one sample in a study of shared clonotypes between healthy human individuals. Measured with immunoSEQ multiplex PCR; TCRdb has only the in-frame clones, and not every one. The table records some 2,000,000 clones, approximately 94% of them present only once. Sample: naive CD8+ T cells sorted from blood. These receptors all come from a man younger than 35 in good health. Both conserved end residues are part of each CDR3. A D gene is named only where the DNA matches it firmly. Only part of the rows carry a size: once, few, many, or a class if the clone is expanded.

abundance	d_gene	v_gene	j_gene	CDR3nt	CDR3aa
-	TRBD2	TRBV4-1	TRBJ2-1	TGCGCCAGCAGCCAAGATCTTCGAGGCTTCCCGGGGGGTGAGCAGTTCTTC	CASSQDLRGFPGGEQFF
-	TRBD1	TRBV27	TRBJ2-7	TGTGCCAGCAGTTTAATGGCAGGGGGAGTTTACGAGCAGTACTTC	CASSLMAGGVYEQYF
-	TRBD1	TRBV9	TRBJ1-2	TGTGCCAGCAGCGCTTATACCGGGGACAGGGGCTATGGCTACACCTTC	CASSAYTGDRGYGYTF
-	-	TRBV7-2	TRBJ2-3	TGTGCCGTCCAACTAGCTGGGGGCACAGATACGCAGTATTTT	CAVQLAGGTDTQYF
-	TRBD2	TRBV11-2	TRBJ2-5	TGTGCCAGCAGCACCCGGCTAGCGGGCCTCCAAGAGACCCAGTACTTC	CASSTRLAGLQETQYF
-	-	TRBV4-1	TRBJ2-2	TGCGCCAGCAGCCAAGGGGCCCCGACCGGGGAGCTGTTTTTT	CASSQGAPTGELFF
-	TRBD1	TRBV27	TRBJ2-7	TGTGCCAGCAGTACGGGACAGGCCGCCTACGAGCAGTACTTC	CASSTGQAAYEQYF
-	-	TRBV28	TRBJ2-1	TGTGCCACCCAAGTCGGGTCCCACACCCCTTCCTACAATGAGCAGTTCTTC	CATQVGSHTPSYNEQFF
-	-	TRBV7-9	TRBJ2-3	TGTGCCAGCAGCTTATTTCCAGATACGCAGTATTTT	CASSLFPDTQYF
-	TRBD2	TRBV14	TRBJ2-3	TGTGCCAGCAGCCATAGCGGGGGGGCCTTGAATACGCAGTATTTT	CASSHSGGALNTQYF
once	-	TRBV9	TRBJ2-3	TGTGCCAGCAGCGTAGGGGGGGCACCCACAGATACGCAGTATTTT	CASSVGGAPTDTQYF
once	-	TRBV2	TRBJ2-3	TGTGCCAGCAAGCTACGAAGCACAGATACGCAGTATTTT	CASKLRSTDTQYF
-	-	TRBV4-2	TRBJ2-7	TGTGCCAGCAGCCAAGATATACTAGCCGCCGAGCAGTACTTC	CASSQDILAAEQYF
-	-	TRBV6-5	TRBJ2-3	TGTGCCAGCAGTTACTCCAGGGAAAGCACAGATACGCAGTATTTT	CASSYSRESTDTQYF
once	TRBD2	TRBV7-8	TRBJ2-5	TGTGCCAGCAGCTTAGTCCTAGCGGGGGGTATACAAGAGACCCAGTACTTC	CASSLVLAGGIQETQYF
-	TRBD1	TRBV5-4	TRBJ1-5	TGTGCCAGCATCAAACTGACAGGGAGACTTTTTAAAAGCAATCAGCCCCAGCATTTT	CASIKLTGRLFKSNQPQHF
-	-	TRBV7-6	TRBJ2-1	TGTGCCAGCAGCTTATCGCAGGGTCTTAGCTCCTACAATGAGCAGTTCTTC	CASSLSQGLSSYNEQFF
-	-	TRBV6-1	TRBJ1-2	TGTGCCAGCAGTGACTTGGGGGGGGGCTATGGCTACACCTTC	CASSDLGGGYGYTF
-	-	TRBV4-1	TRBJ2-7	TGCGCCAGCAGCCAAGGACTTTCCTACGAGCAGTACTTC	CASSQGLSYEQYF
-	-	TRBV7-9	TRBJ2-1	TGTGCCAGCAGCTTAGGTTCATTACCAAGCTCCTACAATGAGCAGTTCTTC	CASSLGSLPSSYNEQFF
-	-	TRBV7-2	TRBJ2-7	TGTGCCAGCAGCTTAGTAGGGTTCGCCTACGAGCAGTACTTC	CASSLVGFAYEQYF
-	TRBD1	TRBV27	TRBJ2-2	TGTGCCAGCAGTTTCGTTGGGACAGTCGGTTTAGGCGGGGAGCTGTTTTTT	CASSFVGTVGLGGELFF
-	-	TRBV5-1	TRBJ1-1	TGCGCCAGCAGCTTGCTTTTGGCAGGAGACGACACTGAAGCTTTCTTT	CASSLLLAGDDTEAFF
-	-	TRBV7-9	TRBJ2-7	TGTGCCAGCAGCCCCCTGCTCTTAGAAGGACGGGACAACTACTACGAGCAGTACTTC	CASSPLLLEGRDNYYEQYF